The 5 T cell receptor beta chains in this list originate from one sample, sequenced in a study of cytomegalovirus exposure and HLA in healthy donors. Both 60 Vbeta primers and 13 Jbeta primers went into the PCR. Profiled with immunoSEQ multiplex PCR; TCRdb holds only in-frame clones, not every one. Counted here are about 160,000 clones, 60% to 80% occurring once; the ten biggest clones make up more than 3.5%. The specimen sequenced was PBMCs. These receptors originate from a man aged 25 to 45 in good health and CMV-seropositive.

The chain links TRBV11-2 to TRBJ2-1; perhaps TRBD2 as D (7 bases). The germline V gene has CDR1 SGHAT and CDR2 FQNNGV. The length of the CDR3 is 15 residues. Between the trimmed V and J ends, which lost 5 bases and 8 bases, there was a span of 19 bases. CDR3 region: CASSRQAGDRYEQFF. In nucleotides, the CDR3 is TGTGCCAGCAGCCGACAGGCGGGGGATAGGTATGAGCAGTTCTTC.

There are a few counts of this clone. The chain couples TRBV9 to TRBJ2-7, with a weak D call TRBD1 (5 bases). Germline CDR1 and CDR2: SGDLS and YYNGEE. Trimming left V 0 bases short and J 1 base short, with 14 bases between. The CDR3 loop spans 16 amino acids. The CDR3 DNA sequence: TGTGCCAGCAGCGTAGGCGTTACAGGCAGTTCCTACGAGCAGTACTTC. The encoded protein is CASSVGVTGSSYEQYF. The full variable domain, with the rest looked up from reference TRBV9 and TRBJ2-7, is DSGVTQTPKHLITATGQRVTLRCSPRSGDLSVYWYQQSLDQGLQFLIQYYNGEERAKGNILERFSAQQFPDLHSELNLSSLELGDSALYFCASSVGVTGSSYEQYFGPGTRLTVT.

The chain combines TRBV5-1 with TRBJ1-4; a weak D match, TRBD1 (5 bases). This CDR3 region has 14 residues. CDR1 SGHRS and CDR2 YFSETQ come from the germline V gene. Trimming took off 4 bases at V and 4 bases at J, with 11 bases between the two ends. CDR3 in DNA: TGCGCCAGCAGCCGAGGACAAGATAATGAAAAACTGTTTTTT. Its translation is CASSRGQDNEKLFF.

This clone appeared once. The CDR3 reads CASSPGGRATNEKLFF. The CDR3 nucleotides read TGTGCCAGCAGCCCAGGGGGCAGGGCAACTAATGAAAAACTGTTTTTT. The chain joins TRBV28 to TRBJ1-4, with 8 bases matching TRBD1. Germline V gene data show CDR1 as MDHEN and CDR2 as SYDVKM. CDR3 length: 16 amino acids. Germline trimming cut 6 bases from V and 0 bases from J; bases unmatched to any gene: 6.

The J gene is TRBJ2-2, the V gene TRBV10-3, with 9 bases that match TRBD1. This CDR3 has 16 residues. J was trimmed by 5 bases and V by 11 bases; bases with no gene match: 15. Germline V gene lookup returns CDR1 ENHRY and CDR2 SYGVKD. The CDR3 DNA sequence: TGTGCCTCATTGCCCACACAGGGGGCATATACCGGGGAGCTGTTTTTT. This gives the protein CASLPTQGAYTGELFF.